These T cell receptor beta chains were read from a single sample in a study of cytomegalovirus exposure and HLA in healthy donors. This table comes from immunoSEQ multiplex PCR, and its TCRdb copy is limited to in-frame clones, with some not included. The table lists more than 95,000 clones, around 60% of them singletons, with under 4% in the top ten. The sequenced sample consisted of PBMCs. Receptor source: a man aged 55 to 70 in good health and CMV-seronegative. CDR3s include the opening cysteine and the closing phenylalanine or tryptophan. D genes are given only for firm matches. Not every row has a clone size; where given, it reads once, few, many or a size class.

V gene	J gene	D gene	clone size	CDR3 DNA	CDR3 protein
TRBV12-5	TRBJ2-5	NA	few	TGTGCTAGTGGCCCCGCAGGGTCTGATGAGACCCAGTACTTC	CASGPAGSDETQYF
TRBV5-4	TRBJ2-5	TRBD2	NA	TGTGCCAGCAGCCCCGCCGGGACTAGCGGGGGTACCCAAGAGACCCAGTACTTC	CASSPAGTSGGTQETQYF
TRBV30	TRBJ2-3	NA	NA	TGTGCCTGGACGGGACTCGGGTTCGCAGATACGCAGTATTTT	CAWTGLGFADTQYF
TRBV9	TRBJ2-2	TRBD1	NA	TGTGCCAGCAGCGTAGAACAGGGGAGATCCGGGACCGGGGAGCTGTTTTTT	CASSVEQGRSGTGELFF
TRBV16	TRBJ1-1	TRBD1	NA	TGTGCCAGCACCCAAGGACAGGGCGACACTGAAGCTTTCTTT	CASTQGQGDTEAFF
TRBV14	TRBJ2-3	TRBD2	few	TGTGCCAGCAGCCAACGGGGACTAGGAACAGATACGCAGTATTTT	CASSQRGLGTDTQYF
TRBV4-2	TRBJ2-7	NA	few	TGTGCCAGCAGCCAATCTGTAGGACAAACCTACGAGCAGTACTTC	CASSQSVGQTYEQYF
TRBV15	TRBJ1-6	TRBD1	few	TGTGCCACCACGTCAGGACAGGGGTTCGGTGAACCCCTCCACTTT	CATTSGQGFGEPLHF
TRBV19	TRBJ2-2	TRBD2	few	TGTGCCAGTAGTAGACTAAAGCGGGAGGGTACCGGGGAGCTGTTTTTT	CASSRLKREGTGELFF
TRBV2	TRBJ1-1	NA	NA	TGTGCCAGCAGCCTCGGGAGGGGAGGAACTGAAGCTTTCTTT	CASSLGRGGTEAFF
TRBV6-4	TRBJ1-3	NA	NA	TGTGCCAGCAGTGCTGAGAACCACCCTGGAAACACCATATATTTT	CASSAENHPGNTIYF
TRBV21-1	TRBJ1-1	NA	NA	TGTGCCAGCAGCAAAGTTGAACAGCTGAACACTGAAGCTTTCTTT	CASSKVEQLNTEAFF
TRBV6-1	TRBJ2-7	NA	NA	TGTGCCAGCACCCCCGGAGGCGTGACCTACGAGCAGTACTTC	CASTPGGVTYEQYF
TRBV7-9	TRBJ1-2	NA	few	TGTGCCAGCAGCGCAGGACAGTATGGCTACACCTTC	CASSAGQYGYTF
TRBV6-5	TRBJ1-1	NA	once	TGTGCCAGCAGTTACTCGAAGCTGTTCACTGAAGCTTTCTTT	CASSYSKLFTEAFF